This entry features one TCR beta chain sequence. The sample comes from a study of blood T cell repertoires in COVID-19. Overall study: From T cells, B-cell-depleted T cells, or PBMCs came the material, which was cDNA or gDNA.

In the authors' methods: Amplification with reference gene primers provided the estimates of nucleated cell counts. The data were produced by immunoSEQ multiplex PCR, yet TCRdb's version contains in-frame clones alone and is incomplete. The DNA was the basis for D and trimming; V, J and clone size are from that table. The profile shows some 150,000 clones, 70% to 90% of them singletons. The source is a man between 60 and 75 years old with acute or convalescent COVID-19. Sequenced: peripheral blood.

DNA of the CDR3: TGTGCCAGTATGCAGGACAGTAGCTCTGGAAACACCATATATTTT. Protein sequence: CASMQDSSSGNTIYF. This chain links TRBV19 with TRBJ1-3, with D perhaps TRBD1 (6 bases). Between the trimmed V and J ends, which lost 7 bases and 0 bases, there was a span of 13 bases. CDR1 is LNHDA, CDR2 SQIVND, per germline (reference sequence). CDR3 length: 15 residues. Full variable domain (missing parts from reference TRBV19 and TRBJ1-3): DGGITQSPKYLFRKEGQNVTLSCEQNLNHDAMYWYRQDPGQGLRLIYYSQIVNDFQKGDIAEGYSVSREKKESFPLTVTSAQKNPTAFYLCASMQDSSSGNTIYFGEGSWLTVV.